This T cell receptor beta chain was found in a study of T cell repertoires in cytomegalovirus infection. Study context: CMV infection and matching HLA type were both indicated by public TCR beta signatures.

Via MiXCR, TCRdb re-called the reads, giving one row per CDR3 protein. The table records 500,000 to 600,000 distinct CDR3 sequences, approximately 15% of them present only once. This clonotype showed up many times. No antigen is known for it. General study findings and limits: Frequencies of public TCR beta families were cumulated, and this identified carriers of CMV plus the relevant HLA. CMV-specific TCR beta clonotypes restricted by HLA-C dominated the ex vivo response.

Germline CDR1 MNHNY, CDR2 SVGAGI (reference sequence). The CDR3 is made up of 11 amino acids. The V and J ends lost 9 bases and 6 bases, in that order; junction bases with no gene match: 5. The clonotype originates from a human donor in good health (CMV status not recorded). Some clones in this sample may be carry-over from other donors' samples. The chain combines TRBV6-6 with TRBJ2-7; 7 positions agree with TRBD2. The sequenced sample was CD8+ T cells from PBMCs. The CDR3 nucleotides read TGTGCCAGTTTGGGCGGGAGCGAGCAGTACTTC. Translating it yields CASLGGSEQYF.